These 27 T cell receptor beta chains were all obtained from the same sample, sequenced in a study of blood T cell repertoires in COVID-19. Sequencing was performed with immunoSEQ multiplex PCR; in TCRdb, only in-frame clones are kept and a portion is missing. The sample comprises roughly 180,000 clones, more than 65% of which are singletons, and 10% rests with the top ten. The sequencing input was peripheral blood. These TCRs come from a woman of 80 years or more with active or convalescent COVID-19.

The V call is TRBV24-1, the J call TRBJ2-5; weak D call: TRBD2 (7 bases). From germline, CDR1 is KGHDR and CDR2 SFDVKD. The germline V and J ends were trimmed by 0 bases and 5 bases, with 24 bases remaining between them. The CDR3 runs 19 residues. The CDR3 loop is CATSDLREGGGGPRETQYF. CDR3 nucleotide sequence: TGTGCCACCAGTGATTTGAGGGAGGGAGGGGGAGGACCCCGGGAGACCCAGTACTTC.

The rearrangement joins TRBV6-5 to TRBJ1-1, with D maybe TRBD1 (6 bases). CDR1 and CDR2 from the germline V gene are MNHEY and SVGAGI. This CDR3 has 12 residues. V was clipped by 6 bases and J by 3 bases, with 8 bases between them. CDR3 region: CASRNRDTEAFF. In DNA, the CDR3 is TGTGCCAGCAGAAACAGGGACACTGAAGCTTTCTTT.

This sequence joins TRBV3-1 (or the pseudogene TRBV3-2) and TRBJ1-6; 7 bases fit TRBD1. The germline gives CDR1 LGHDT, CDR2 YNNKEL (reference sequence). The length of the CDR3 is 14 residues. V was pared by 4 bases and J by 8 bases, with 5 bases of the junction left unmatched. In DNA form, the CDR3 reads TGTGCCAGCAGCCCTCCGGGACAGTATTCACCCCTCCACTTT. It yields the protein CASSPPGQYSPLHF.

V gene TRBV2 combines with J gene TRBJ2-5, with D possibly matching TRBD2 (6 bases). CDR1 is SNHLY, CDR2 FYNNEI, per germline. The CDR3 loop spans 14 amino acids. With 8 bases removed from V and 0 bases from J, the gap between germline ends came to 13 bases. CDR3 residues: CASQGLGYQETQYF. The CDR3 DNA reads TGTGCCAGCCAGGGACTGGGGTACCAAGAGACCCAGTACTTC.

The rearrangement links TRBV19 to TRBJ2-2; TRBD2 agrees at 8 bases. V lost 3 bases and J lost 8; bases outside the gene matches: 11. Per the germline V gene, CDR1 is LNHDA and CDR2 is SQIVND (reference sequence). The CDR3 is made up of 16 amino acids. The CDR3, as DNA: TGTGCCAGTAGTATTATGACGGGAGGGCCTTCGGGGGAGCTGTTTTTT. Translated, it gives CASSIMTGGPSGELFF.

This clone has a handful of counts. The identical CDR3 is also encoded by other nucleotide sequences in the sample. The CDR3 DNA sequence: TGTGCCAGCAGCTCCTGGGCAGGGGTGAACACTGAAGCTTTCTTT. It specifies CASSSWAGVNTEAFF. The gene calls are TRBV7-9 and TRBJ1-1; D possibly corresponds to TRBD1 (6 bases). Trimming took off 4 bases at V and 0 bases at J, with 12 bases between the two ends. Germline V CDR1 and CDR2: SEHNR, FQNEAQ (reference sequence). The CDR3 runs 15 residues.

The rearrangement joins TRBV20-1 to TRBJ1-2; 11 nucleotides line up with TRBD1. This CDR3 has 17 residues. The J segment lost 1 base and the V segment lost 3 bases, leaving 10 bases of the junction unmatched. From germline, CDR1 is DFQATT and CDR2 SNEGSKA (reference sequence). This CDR3 reads CSASDRDRGGLNYGYTF. For the CDR3, the DNA is TGCAGTGCTAGTGACCGGGACAGGGGGGGCCTTAACTATGGCTACACCTTC.

The chain links TRBV4-1 to TRBJ2-5; 8 bases align to TRBD1. V lost 1 base, J lost 5 bases, and 9 bases stayed unmatched. The CDR3 is 16 residues long. Germline V lookup: CDR1 MGHRA, CDR2 YSYEKL. The CDR3 spells CASSQVPNRGLETQYF. The CDR3 DNA reads TGCGCCAGCAGCCAAGTCCCTAACAGGGGGTTGGAGACCCAGTACTTC.

This chain uses TRBV7-9 with TRBJ2-7; TRBD2 matches at 7 bases. CDR1 and CDR2 from the germline V gene are SEHNR and FQNEAQ (reference sequence). Trimming took 1 base from V and 2 from J; bases not matched to a gene: 5. The CDR3 extends over 15 amino acids. The CDR3 spells CASSLGGGRTYEQYF. The DNA for the CDR3 is TGTGCCAGCAGCTTAGGGGGAGGGAGGACCTACGAGCAGTACTTC.

This clone has just a few counts. V is TRBV9 and J is TRBJ2-7, with D possibly being TRBD2 (5 bases). The CDR3 sequence is 15 residues long. V lost 0 bases and J 0 bases, leaving 10 bases between the germline ends. The germline gives CDR1 SGDLS, CDR2 YYNGEE. The CDR3, as DNA: TGTGCCAGCAGCGTAGGGGTGGGGAGCTCCTACGAGCAGTACTTC. It translates to CASSVGVGSSYEQYF.

The chain carries TRBV28 and TRBJ2-6; weak D call: TRBD1 (6 bases). CDR1 is MDHEN, CDR2 SYDVKM, per germline. The length of the CDR3 is 15 residues. The V and J ends lost 4 bases and 2 bases respectively, with 9 bases between them. As DNA, the CDR3 is TGTGCCAGCAGTTCGTACAGGGCTGGGGCCAACGTCCTGACTTTC. This translates into CASSSYRAGANVLTF.

V usage is TRBV7-9 and J usage is TRBJ1-2, with 8 bases identical to TRBD1. This CDR3 comprises 14 residues. J was trimmed by 5 bases and V by 7 bases; bases with no gene match: 9. Germline CDR1 and CDR2: SEHNR and FQNEAQ (reference sequence). The CDR3 spells CASTRQGNWYGYTF. The CDR3 coding sequence is TGTGCCAGCACCCGACAGGGGAATTGGTATGGCTACACCTTC. Full variable domain (missing parts from reference TRBV7-9 and TRBJ1-2): DTGVSQNPRHKITKRGQNVTFRCDPISEHNRLYWYRQTLGQGPEFLTYFQNEAQLEKSRLLSDRFSAERPKGSFSTLEIQRTEQGDSAMYLCASTRQGNWYGYTFGSGTRLTVV.

The chain uses TRBV21-1 and TRBJ1-3. TRBV21-1 is described as a pseudogene. The CDR3 extends over 15 amino acids. CDR3 sequence: CASSSPGRSGNTIYF. CDR3 in DNA: TGTGCCAGCAGCTCTCCGGGTAGGTCTGGAAACACCATATATTTT.

This clone came up a few times. The gene calls are TRBV2 and TRBJ2-2, with 8 bases that match TRBD1. CDR1 is SNHLY, CDR2 FYNNEI, per germline. The ends lost 6 bases at V and 5 bases at J; junction bases unmatched: 11. CDR3 length: 16 residues. CDR3 sequence reads: CASRGVQGVLTGELFF. Written as DNA, the CDR3 is TGTGCCAGCAGAGGGGTACAGGGGGTTTTAACCGGGGAGCTGTTTTTT.

The gene calls are TRBV5-6 and TRBJ1-3, with a tentative D call TRBD1 (6 bases). The CDR3 extends over 16 amino acids. Trimming cost V 2 bases and J 0 bases, with 12 bases left between them. Per the germline V gene, CDR1 is SGHDT and CDR2 is YYEEEE. The CDR3 nucleotides read TGTGCCAGCAGCTTCCGACAGGAGCTCTCTGGAAACACCATATATTTT. Translating gives CASSFRQELSGNTIYF. Drawing the rest from reference TRBV5-6 and TRBJ1-3, the complete variable domain is DAGVTQSPTHLIKTRGQQVTLRCSPKSGHDTVSWYQQALGQGPQFIFQYYEEEERQRGNFPDRFSGHQFPNYSSELNVNALLLGDSALYLCASSFRQELSGNTIYFGEGSWLTVV.

The chain couples TRBV14 to TRBJ1-1, with D uncertain. CDR1 is SGHDN, CDR2 FVKESK, per germline. V gave up 5 bases and J gave up 0 bases, with 7 bases separating them. There are 13 residues in the CDR3. The CDR3 bases are TGTGCCAGCAGCGCCCACATGAACACTGAAGCTTTCTTT. Protein product: CASSAHMNTEAFF.

The chain joins TRBV5-1 to TRBJ1-1; no clear D gene. Germline V gene sequence: CDR1 SGHRS, CDR2 YFSETQ. The CDR3 sequence is 13 residues long. Deletions cut 5 bases from V and 3 bases from J, with 11 bases between. CDR3 protein: CASRRVSDTEAFF. The CDR3 nucleotides read TGCGCCAGCAGACGTGTATCAGACACTGAAGCTTTCTTT.

V gene TRBV7-9 combines with J gene TRBJ1-6, with TRBD1 matching over 9 bases. The CDR3 has 16 residues. J was trimmed by 7 bases and V by 0 bases; bases with no gene match: 4. CDR1 and CDR2 (germline): SEHNR, FQNEAQ (reference sequence). The CDR3 DNA reads as TGTGCCAGCAGCTTAGCTACAGGGGGCGGAAATTCACCCCTCCACTTT. Its protein product is CASSLATGGGNSPLHF.

This clone was seen only once. This rearrangement joins TRBV5-8 to TRBJ2-1; the match to TRBD2 covers 10 bases. This CDR3 is built from 15 residues. Germline V CDR1 and CDR2: SGHTS, YDEGEE. Trimming cost V 0 bases and J 3 bases; bases outside gene matches: 0. For the CDR3, the DNA is TGTGCCAGCAGCTTGGGACTAGCGGGCTACAATGAGCAGTTCTTC. Encoded protein: CASSLGLAGYNEQFF.

The chain carries TRBV27 and TRBJ2-1, with TRBD1 identical over 7 bases. This CDR3 has 17 amino acids. Germline-derived CDR1 and CDR2 are MNHEY and SMNVEV (reference sequence). V shed 1 base, J shed 6 bases, and the junction held 12 bases outside the gene matches. The CDR3 DNA is TGTGCCAGCAGTTTATTTAAGGGGGCCGAAAACCCCAATGAGCAGTTCTTC. The encoded protein is CASSLFKGAENPNEQFF.

The rearrangement joins TRBV4-1 to TRBJ2-5, with TRBD1 as a possible D gene (5 bases). The CDR3 has 14 residues. The germline gives CDR1 MGHRA, CDR2 YSYEKL. V was cut by 3 bases and J by 2 bases, with 10 bases left in between. For the CDR3, the DNA is TGCGCCAGCAGCCAGAGAACAGGTCAAGAGACCCAGTACTTC. Protein sequence: CASSQRTGQETQYF.

The chain employs TRBV3-1 (or the pseudogene TRBV3-2) and TRBJ2-7, with 7 bases identical to TRBD2. CDR1 and CDR2 (germline): LGHDT, YNNKEL (reference sequence). The CDR3 has 13 amino acids. With V trimmed by 5 bases and J by 3 bases, 4 bases remained unmatched. CDR3 coding DNA: TGTGCCAGCAGCAACGGGGGGTTCTACGAGCAGTACTTC. Amino acids: CASSNGGFYEQYF.

This clone was seen a handful of times. The rearrangement uses TRBV18 and TRBJ1-5, with a weak D call TRBD1 (6 bases). Germline assignment: CDR1 KGHSH and CDR2 LQKENI. This CDR3 comprises 14 residues. The ends were cut back, 2 bases at V and 5 bases at J, with 10 bases in the middle. This chain's CDR3 is CASSPTGRDQPQHF. CDR3 in DNA: TGTGCCAGCTCACCAACAGGGCGCGATCAGCCCCAGCATTTT.

This sequence joins TRBV7-8 and TRBJ1-6; TRBD1 is a possible D gene (5 bases). The CDR3 is 17 residues long. Germline-derived CDR1 and CDR2 are SGHVS and FQNEAQ. V was pared by 5 bases and J by 0 bases, with 14 bases between. The chain's CDR3 is CASSHGTGSSYNSPLHF. In DNA form, the CDR3 reads TGTGCCAGCAGCCATGGGACTGGGAGCTCCTATAATTCACCCCTCCACTTT.

The chain couples TRBV2 to TRBJ2-3; 7 bases map to TRBD2. Trimming at V came to 2 bases and at J to 1 base, leaving 0 bases not matched to a gene. This CDR3 has 14 amino acids. Germline V lookup: CDR1 SNHLY, CDR2 FYNNEI. For the CDR3, the DNA is TGTGCCAGCAGTGAACTAGCGGGCACAGATACGCAGTATTTT. Translated, it gives CASSELAGTDTQYF.

The chain recombines TRBV5-1 with TRBJ2-1; 9 bases map to TRBD2. This CDR3 is 15 amino acids long. With V trimmed by 0 bases and J by 3 bases, 1 base remained unmatched. Germline V lookup: CDR1 SGHRS, CDR2 YFSETQ. The CDR3 DNA follows: TGCGCCAGCAGCTTGGTAGCGGGAGACTACAATGAGCAGTTCTTC. Translation gives CASSLVAGDYNEQFF.

About this clone itself: Other DNA sequences in this sample translate to the same CDR3. The rearrangement links TRBV5-1 to TRBJ2-7, with 8 bases that match TRBD2. Unmatched junction bases numbered 8, after V lost 2 bases and J lost 1 base. Germline V lookup: CDR1 SGHRS, CDR2 YFSETQ. This CDR3 region has 16 residues. This CDR3 is CASSLTGTSGSYEQYF. The CDR3 DNA is TGCGCCAGCAGCTTAACCGGAACTAGCGGTTCCTACGAGCAGTACTTC.